The 14 T cell receptor beta chains below all came from one sample that was sequenced in a study of Ad26.COV2.S vaccination and SARS-CoV-2 variants. Treatment reported: some 20 received Ad26.COV2.S at low or high dose, single or two shots; roughly five received placebo; per-sample allocation not given. Sampling was performed 63 days after the first vaccine or placebo injection. Some clones are missing from TCRdb's copy, which holds only in-frame ones; the method was immunoSEQ multiplex PCR. The sample lists some 450,000 clones, roughly 91% occurring once. The source material was peripheral blood, sampled in a trial of Ad26.COV2.S vaccine versus placebo. The receptors were sampled from a person between 18 and 65 years old who received the Ad26.COV2.S COVID-19 vaccine or a placebo.

The chain combines TRBV15 with TRBJ2-5; TRBD1 aligns across 9 bases. The germline V gene has CDR1 LNHNV and CDR2 YYDKDF (reference sequence). With 1 base clipped from V and 2 bases from J, the junction kept 11 bases outside the gene matches. This CDR3 region has 18 residues. The CDR3 is CATSRAQGARNWQETQYF. The CDR3 DNA sequence: TGTGCCACCAGCAGAGCACAGGGGGCGAGAAACTGGCAAGAGACCCAGTACTTC.

DNA for the CDR3: TGTGCCAGCAGCTTAGGCCTCTTACGGGGGAGGGCCGGTAATGAGCAGTTCTTC. Translation gives CASSLGLLRGRAGNEQFF. The J gene is TRBJ2-1, the V gene TRBV7-6, with TRBD2 matching 7 bases. Germline CDR1 is SGHVS and CDR2 is FNYEAQ. This CDR3 has 18 amino acids. The V and J ends lost 1 base and 7 bases, in that order; junction bases with no gene match: 16.

This chain uses TRBV9 with TRBJ2-1; the D is unclear. The V end lost 0 bases, the J end lost 4 bases, and 5 bases lay between the germline ends. The CDR3 spans 13 residues. Germline V gene sequence: CDR1 SGDLS, CDR2 YYNGEE. CDR3 in DNA: TGTGCCAGCAGCGTAGGCCAGTACAATGAGCAGTTCTTC. Amino acid sequence: CASSVGQYNEQFF.

The J gene is TRBJ2-3, the V gene TRBV30, with D tentatively TRBD2 (5 bases). The V end was cut by 8 bases, the J end by 5 bases, with 20 bases between. Germline V CDR1 and CDR2: GTSNPN, SVGIG (reference sequence). This CDR3 comprises 14 residues. The CDR3 DNA is TGTGCCACTGAGGGCCGGGGAGAGGGAGATACGCAGTATTTT. Its protein is CATEGRGEGDTQYF.

This rearrangement joins TRBV12-3 or TRBV12-4 to TRBJ2-7; the D gene is possibly TRBD2 (6 bases). CDR3 length equals 12 residues. V lost 3 bases to trimming and J lost 6 bases, with 9 bases between them. CDR3 bases: TGTGCCAGCAGTTTCCGGGAGTTCGAGCAGTACTTC. As protein: CASSFREFEQYF.

The chain combines TRBV6-2 or TRBV6-3 with TRBJ2-1; TRBD1 agrees at 10 bases. The CDR3 totals 15 residues. Germline CDR1 is MNHEY and CDR2 is SVGEGT. Trimming cost V 2 bases and J 4 bases; bases outside gene matches: 2. The CDR3 DNA sequence: TGTGCCAGCAGTTACCGGACAGGGGGGTACAATGAGCAGTTCTTC. This encodes CASSYRTGGYNEQFF.

V usage is TRBV5-6 and J usage is TRBJ2-2, with D possibly being TRBD1 (6 bases). The CDR3 loop spans 14 amino acids. Trimming took 0 bases from V and 6 from J, leaving 9 bases between them. CDR1 is SGHDT and CDR2 is YYEEEE in the germline V gene. The CDR3 protein is CASSLVEGAGELFF. The CDR3 DNA reads TGTGCCAGCAGCTTGGTCGAGGGGGCCGGGGAGCTGTTTTTT.

The gene calls are TRBV12-3 or TRBV12-4 and TRBJ1-2; D unclear. The CDR3 length is 13 residues. Trimming left V 3 bases short and J 4 bases short, with 9 bases between. The CDR3 DNA reads as TGTGCCAGCAGTTTTTGGCGGAGCTATGGCTACACCTTC. It specifies CASSFWRSYGYTF.

The chain couples TRBV5-6 to TRBJ2-5; D might be TRBD2 (6 bases). Per the germline V gene, CDR1 is SGHDT and CDR2 is YYEEEE. The CDR3 loop spans 14 amino acids. V was shortened by 4 bases and J by 0 bases, with 10 bases between the two germline ends. The CDR3 sequence: CASSLGGYQETQYF. DNA of the CDR3: TGTGCCAGCAGCCTTGGAGGGTACCAAGAGACCCAGTACTTC.

CDR3 sequence: CASSLDVVGEFTGELFF. The CDR3 region has the DNA TGTGCCAGCAGCTTAGACGTTGTAGGGGAATTCACCGGGGAGCTGTTTTTT. The chain uses TRBV7-6 and TRBJ2-2; the D gene is possibly TRBD1 (5 bases). CDR1 is SGHVS, CDR2 FNYEAQ, per germline. V was trimmed by 1 base and J by 4 bases, leaving 16 bases between them. The CDR3 extends over 17 amino acids.

The CDR3 sequence: CASSPPRGGNQPQHF. CDR3 coding DNA: TGTGCCAGCAGCCCTCCGAGGGGAGGCAATCAGCCCCAGCATTTT. V usage is TRBV6-2 or TRBV6-3 and J usage is TRBJ1-5, with D possibly being TRBD1 (5 bases). The V gene's germline CDR1 is MNHEY and CDR2 SVGEGT. This CDR3 has 15 amino acids. Trimming stripped 6 bases from V and 2 bases from J, with 14 bases between.

The chain recombines TRBV4-1 with TRBJ2-7; D is unresolved. Germline V gene sequence: CDR1 MGHRA, CDR2 YSYEKL. V lost 3 bases to trimming and J lost 3 bases, with 12 bases between them. The CDR3 has 14 amino acids. The CDR3 region is CASSHPVGGYEQYF. DNA for the CDR3: TGCGCCAGCAGCCACCCTGTCGGCGGCTACGAGCAGTACTTC.

The chain has TRBV6-6 and TRBJ2-5; a possible D gene is TRBD1 (6 bases). The CDR3 runs to 16 residues. Looked up from germline, CDR1 is MNHNY and CDR2 is SVGAGI (reference sequence). Deletions cut 2 bases from V and 4 bases from J, with 17 bases between. CDR3 residues: CASSYPGPLGAETQYF. Written as DNA, the CDR3 is TGTGCCAGCAGTTACCCCGGGCCCCTGGGGGCAGAGACCCAGTACTTC.

The V and J genes are TRBV18 and TRBJ2-7; 9 positions agree with TRBD1. Germline lookup yields CDR1 KGHSH and CDR2 LQKENI. The CDR3 has 13 residues. V was clipped by 4 bases and J by 6 bases; unmatched bases: 4. CDR3 amino acids: CASSLGTGSEQYF. In DNA, the CDR3 is TGTGCCAGCTCACTTGGGACAGGGTCCGAGCAGTACTTC.